This record concerns one T cell receptor (beta chain) sequence. Its antigen is undetermined. Building the TCR beta libraries relied on iRepertoire HTBI primers, and CDR3 regions underwent Arm-PCR. In TCRdb, the multiplex PCR reads were re-called with MiXCR into one record per CDR3 protein. In the table there are over 500,000 distinct CDR3 sequences, less than 20% of which are singletons. This record belongs to a study of regulatory T cells in long-lasting Graves disease. Overall study results and limits: TCR diversity was lower in persistent Graves' patients (versus newly diagnosed ones). Clonotypes that were public and shared totalled a few thousand in persistent patients versus around 970 in new patients.

The time point is: newly diagnosed GD, antithyroid drugs for less than 3 months. Isolated PBMC RNA provided the starting material for the TCR library. From germline, CDR1 is SGHTA and CDR2 FQGNSA. The V segment lost 2 bases and the J segment 4 bases; nucleotides outside the gene matches: 8. The CDR3 runs to 17 residues. The same specimen was also included in a second study, on T cells in Graves' hyperthyroidism and ophthalmopathy. As that report states: The model made its ophthalmopathy prediction, and onset followed a median approximately six months later.

The sequences come from peripheral blood mononuclear cells (PBMCs), collected at new diagnosis, from a patient treated with antithyroid drugs. The chain is built from TRBV7-2 and TRBJ2-1; 10 bases fit TRBD2. This TCR was recovered from a woman in her twenties or thirties with Graves disease. The CDR3 here is CASSLSASGRWYNEQFF. CDR3 sequence (DNA): TGTGCCAGCAGCTTATCGGCTAGCGGGAGATGGTACAATGAGCAGTTCTTC. Complete variable domain (other parts from reference TRBV7-2 and TRBJ2-1): GAGVSQSPSNKVTEKGKDVELRCDPISGHTALYWYRQSLGQGLEFLIYFQGNSAPDKSGLPSDRFSAERTGGSVSTLTIQRTQQEDSAVYLCASSLSASGRWYNEQFFGPGTRLTVL.